The 21 T cell receptor beta chains listed next were all sequenced from one sample in a study of Graves' ophthalmopathy and Graves' hyperthyroidism. Transcripts of RNA were the source for amplifying TCR beta CDR3 regions. In the first round, RT-PCR was carried out with HTBI primers, and a multiplex PCR formed the second round. Via MiXCR, TCRdb re-called the multiplex PCR reads, giving one row per CDR3 protein. The sample contains 650,000 to 800,000 distinct CDR3 sequences, roughly 41% of which appear only once. Material for sequencing was peripheral blood. These TCRs come from an adult man with Graves' ophthalmopathy.

The chain is built from TRBV7-3 and TRBJ2-5, with 11 bases matching TRBD2. The better agreement between TRBJ2-1 and the DNA end casts doubt on the J call. This CDR3 has 13 residues. Germline CDR1 is SGHTA and CDR2 is FQGTGA. CDR3 bases: TGTGCCAGCGGGACTAGCGGAAACAATGAGCAGTTCTTC. Protein: CASGTSGNNEQFF.

The rearrangement uses TRBV5-1 and TRBJ2-3; 9 bases align to TRBD1. With 7 bases clipped from V and 6 bases from J, the junction kept 6 bases outside the gene matches. The CDR3 is made up of 13 amino acids. Per germline, CDR1 SGHRS and CDR2 YFSETQ. The CDR3, as DNA: TGCGCCAGCTCCGGACAGGGGCAGGATACGCAGTATTTT. Translation: CASSGQGQDTQYF.

Points on this clonotype: At one end, the junction sequence differs from germline, possibly due to a read error. This rearrangement joins TRBV7-2 to TRBJ2-2, with no clear D. Per the germline V gene, CDR1 is SGHTA and CDR2 is FQGNSA. This CDR3 has 16 amino acids. CDR3 amino acids: CASSHPWAENTGELFF. In DNA, the CDR3 is TGCGCCAGCAGCCACCCCTGGGCCGAAAACACCGGGGAGCTGTTTTTT.

The chain is built from TRBV5-4 and TRBJ2-7, with a possible D match to TRBD1 (6 bases). CDR1 is SGHNT and CDR2 is YYREEE in the germline V gene (reference sequence). The CDR3 length is 15 residues. V lost 4 bases and J lost 5, with 19 bases in between. CDR3 DNA sequence: TGTGCCAGCAGCGCGGAGGACAGCGCTTCGGACGAGCAGTACTTC. Its protein is CASSAEDSASDEQYF.

This chain links TRBV5-1 with TRBJ2-7; a weak D match, TRBD2 (6 bases). CDR1 and CDR2 from the germline V gene are SGHRS and YFSETQ. V shed 0 bases and J shed 3 bases, with 16 bases lying between them. The CDR3 consists of 16 residues. CDR3 in DNA: TGCGCCAGCAGCTTGGAGCCGGGACGGGGGAACTACGAGCAGTACTTC. Translated, it gives CASSLEPGRGNYEQYF.

This rearrangement joins TRBV10-2 to TRBJ1-1; TRBD1 might be the D (5 bases). Germline loops: CDR1 WSHSY, CDR2 SAAADI. The CDR3 has 15 amino acids. V was pared by 6 bases and J by 0 bases, with 14 bases between. DNA for the CDR3: TGCGCCAGCAGCCAAGGATACAGGTTGAACACTGAAGCTTTCTTT. It encodes CASSQGYRLNTEAFF.

This clonotype was seen a few times. The rearrangement joins TRBV9 to TRBJ2-7; TRBD2 might be the D (6 bases). This CDR3 is built from 12 residues. Germline CDR1 reads SGDLS; CDR2 reads YYNGEE. With 3 bases removed from V and 3 bases from J, the gap between germline ends came to 7 bases. The CDR3 is CASSDGGYEQYF. Written as DNA, the CDR3 is TGTGCCAGCAGCGACGGGGGCTACGAGCAGTACTTC.

At least ten counts were recorded for this clonotype. The V gene is TRBV20-1, the J gene TRBJ2-7; 8 bases align to TRBD1. From germline, CDR1 is DFQATT and CDR2 SNEGSKA (reference sequence). The CDR3 runs to 14 residues. V was pared by 5 bases and J by 0 bases, with 6 bases of the junction left unmatched. Here the CDR3 reads CSAAGTGSSYEQYF. The CDR3 DNA reads as TGCAGTGCTGCCGGGACAGGAAGCTCCTACGAGCAGTACTTC.

In this sample, this clonotype turned up a few times. The chain recombines TRBV5-1 with TRBJ1-2; 7 bases match TRBD1. Germline V CDR1 and CDR2: SGHRS, YFSETQ. The CDR3 runs to 15 residues. J gave up 0 bases and V 4 bases, and 6 bases lay outside the gene matches. This CDR3 is CASSQGDWTNYGYTF. CDR3 bases: TGCGCCAGCAGCCAGGGGGACTGGACTAACTATGGCTACACCTTC.

This clonotype has at least ten counts. The V gene is TRBV7-9, the J gene TRBJ1-1; D might be TRBD1 (5 bases). Germline V gene sequence: CDR1 SEHNR, CDR2 FQNEAQ (reference sequence). V lost 5 bases and J lost 4, with 23 bases in between. The CDR3 has 17 amino acids. The CDR3 loop is CASSPPGLSPAGTEAFF. The CDR3 DNA sequence: TGTGCCAGCAGCCCGCCGGGACTTTCCCCCGCCGGCACTGAAGCTTTCTTT.

This clonotype was recorded many times. The chain combines TRBV15 with TRBJ1-1; D is unclear. Germline V lookup: CDR1 LNHNV, CDR2 YYDKDF (reference sequence). Trimming removed 5 bases at V and 1 base at J, with 11 bases between. The CDR3 spans 14 residues. The CDR3 spells CATSVPRGNTEAFF. The DNA for the CDR3 is TGTGCCACCAGCGTCCCCCGGGGGAACACTGAAGCTTTCTTT.

This clonotype was seen many times. The chain combines TRBV25-1 with TRBJ2-7; D not resolved. Trimming took 8 bases from V and 2 from J, leaving 22 bases between them. Germline V CDR1 and CDR2: MGHDK, SYGVNS. The CDR3 consists of 16 residues. This chain's CDR3 is CASSAFGRLGTYEQYF. Written as DNA, the CDR3 is TGTGCCAGCTCCGCCTTCGGACGCCTAGGGACCTACGAGCAGTACTTC.

This clonotype was recorded at least ten times. The gene calls are TRBV7-2 and TRBJ2-5, with 7 bases aligning to TRBD1. Germline CDR1 and CDR2: SGHTA and FQGNSA. The CDR3 is made up of 14 amino acids. V lost 5 bases, J lost 3 bases, and 6 bases stayed unmatched. The CDR3 is CASSLRDRKETQYF. The CDR3 DNA reads TGTGCCAGCAGCCTCCGGGACAGAAAAGAGACCCAGTACTTC.

This clonotype was recorded many times. V gene TRBV19 combines with J gene TRBJ1-2; tentative D call: TRBD1 (6 bases). Germline loops: CDR1 LNHDA, CDR2 SQIVND (reference sequence). This CDR3 comprises 14 residues. The V end lost 5 bases, the J end lost 4 bases, and 14 bases lay between the germline ends. This chain's CDR3 is CASSFQTGAYGYTF. The CDR3 region has the DNA TGTGCCAGTAGTTTCCAGACAGGAGCCTATGGCTACACCTTC.

This clonotype was observed a few times. The rearrangement joins TRBV29-1 to TRBJ1-5; D unclear. The V end lost 4 bases, the J end lost 7 bases, and 14 bases lay between the germline ends. This CDR3 is 13 amino acids long. Looked up from germline, CDR1 is SQVTM and CDR2 is ANQGSEA. Here the CDR3 reads CSVGLAGGQPQHF. Written as DNA, the CDR3 is TGCAGCGTTGGACTAGCGGGAGGGCAGCCCCAGCATTTT.

V and J are TRBV2 and TRBJ1-5; D perhaps matches TRBD1 (5 bases). This CDR3 has 13 residues. The germline V gene encodes CDR1 SNHLY and CDR2 FYNNEI. The CDR3 region is CARDQSGPQPQHF. CDR3 DNA sequence: TGTGCTAGAGATCAGTCGGGGCCTCAGCCCCAGCATTTT.

CDR3 sequence reads: CSLSDRGTYEQYF. The CDR3 DNA reads as TGCAGCTTATCGGACAGGGGTACCTACGAGCAGTACTTC. The chain employs TRBV29-1 and TRBJ2-7; TRBD1 matches 9 bases. The CDR3 has 13 residues. Germline V gene sequence: CDR1 SQVTM, CDR2 ANQGSEA. V lost 8 bases and J lost 2; bases outside the gene matches: 7.

This clonotype was picked up many times. The rearrangement joins TRBV9 to TRBJ1-1; 9 bases are a match to TRBD1. The length of the CDR3 is 16 residues. Germline CDR1 SGDLS, CDR2 YYNGEE. V shed 3 bases, J shed 1 base, and the junction held 7 bases outside the gene matches. The CDR3 reads CASSGGTGRTNTEAFF. CDR3 nucleotides: TGTGCCAGCAGCGGCGGGACAGGGAGAACGAACACTGAAGCTTTCTTT.

This clonotype has a count of ten or more. The J gene is TRBJ2-7, the V gene TRBV5-1; D remains ambiguous. Germline lookup yields CDR1 SGHRS and CDR2 YFSETQ. V was shortened by 0 bases and J by 1 base, with 14 bases between the two germline ends. The length of the CDR3 is 16 residues. DNA for the CDR3: TGCGCCAGCAGCTTGGATCCTGGAAGACGGTCCTACGAGCAGTACTTC. It codes for CASSLDPGRRSYEQYF.

In this sample, this clonotype turned up a few times. The chain couples TRBV4-2 to TRBJ2-7; D gene uncertain. With 1 base removed from V and 1 base from J, the gap between germline ends came to 14 bases. Germline V gene sequence: CDR1 LGHNA, CDR2 YNFKEQ. This CDR3 comprises 16 residues. CDR3 loop: CASSQVGVRASYEQYF. The CDR3 DNA reads TGTGCCAGCAGCCAAGTTGGGGTAAGGGCTTCCTACGAGCAGTACTTC.

In this sample, this clonotype turned up a few times. V and J are TRBV7-2 and TRBJ2-7; 8 bases agree with TRBD1. The V gene's germline CDR1 is SGHTA and CDR2 FQGNSA. With V trimmed by 1 base and J by 2 bases, 10 bases remained unmatched. This CDR3 has 17 amino acids. The CDR3 sequence is CASSLGYLGQETYEQYF. CDR3 sequence (DNA): TGTGCCAGCAGCTTAGGATACCTGGGACAGGAAACCTACGAGCAGTACTTC.